This T cell receptor beta chain originates from a study of blood T cell repertoires in COVID-19. For the study at large: Specimens from acute and convalescent COVID-19 originated in the United States, Italy and Spain. Nucleic acid was either cDNA or gDNA, and it came from T cells, B-cell-depleted T cells, or PBMCs.

The Seattle site enrolled patients during active infection and followed them longitudinally. The ends lost 5 bases at V and 3 bases at J; junction bases unmatched: 9. CDR3 length equals 15 residues. The V gene's germline CDR1 is MDHEN and CDR2 SYDVKM. Authors' methods: Reference gene primer amplification gave estimated nucleated cell counts. Here immunoSEQ multiplex PCR was the method, and the copy in TCRdb shows in-frame clones only, minus some. V and J calls and clone size are as listed in that table; D and trimming were resolved from the DNA. The sample carries more than 200,000 clones, 82% recorded once.

This chain uses TRBV28 with TRBJ2-7; 8 positions agree with TRBD1. Sequenced sample: peripheral blood. The sequence was obtained from a woman of 80 years or more with COVID-19, enrolled during active disease. The CDR3 protein is CASSRPGGPIYEQYF. Here the CDR3 DNA reads TGTGCCAGCAGTAGACCAGGGGGCCCCATCTACGAGCAGTACTTC.